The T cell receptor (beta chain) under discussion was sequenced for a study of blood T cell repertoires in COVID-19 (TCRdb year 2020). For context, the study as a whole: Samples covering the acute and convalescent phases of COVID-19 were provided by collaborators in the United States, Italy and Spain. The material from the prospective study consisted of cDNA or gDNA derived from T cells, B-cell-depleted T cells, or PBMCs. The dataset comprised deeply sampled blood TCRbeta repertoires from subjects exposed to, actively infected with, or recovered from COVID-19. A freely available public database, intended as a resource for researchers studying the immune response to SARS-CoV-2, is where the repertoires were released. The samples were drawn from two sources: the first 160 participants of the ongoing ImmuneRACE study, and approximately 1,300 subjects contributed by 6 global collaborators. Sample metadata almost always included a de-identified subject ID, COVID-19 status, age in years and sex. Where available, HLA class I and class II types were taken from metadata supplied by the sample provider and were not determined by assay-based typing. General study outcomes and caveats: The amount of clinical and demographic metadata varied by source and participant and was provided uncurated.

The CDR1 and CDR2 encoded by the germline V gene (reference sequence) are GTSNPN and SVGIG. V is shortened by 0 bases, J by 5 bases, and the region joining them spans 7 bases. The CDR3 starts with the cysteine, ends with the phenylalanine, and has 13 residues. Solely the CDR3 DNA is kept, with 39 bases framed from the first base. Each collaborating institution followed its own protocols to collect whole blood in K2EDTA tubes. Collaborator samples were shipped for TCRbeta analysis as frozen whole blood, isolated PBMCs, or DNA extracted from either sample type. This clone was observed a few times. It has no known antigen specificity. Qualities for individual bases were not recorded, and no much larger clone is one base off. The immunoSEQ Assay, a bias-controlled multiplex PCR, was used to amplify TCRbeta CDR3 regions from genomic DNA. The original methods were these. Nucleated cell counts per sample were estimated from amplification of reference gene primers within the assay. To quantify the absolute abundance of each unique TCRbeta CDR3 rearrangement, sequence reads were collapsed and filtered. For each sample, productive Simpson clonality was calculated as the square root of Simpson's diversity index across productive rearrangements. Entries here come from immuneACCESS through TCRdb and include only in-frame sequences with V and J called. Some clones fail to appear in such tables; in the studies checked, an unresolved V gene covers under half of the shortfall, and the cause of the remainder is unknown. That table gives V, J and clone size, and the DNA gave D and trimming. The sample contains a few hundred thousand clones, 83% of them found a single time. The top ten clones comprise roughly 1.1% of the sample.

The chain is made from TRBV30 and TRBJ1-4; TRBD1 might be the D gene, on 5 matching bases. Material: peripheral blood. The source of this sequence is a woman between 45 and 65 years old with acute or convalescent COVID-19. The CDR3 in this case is CAWSVGGNEKLFF. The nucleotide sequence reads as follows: TGTGCCTGGAGTGTGGGGGGGAATGAAAAACTGTTTTTT.